The T cell receptor beta chain described here comes from a study of molecular identifiers for immune sequencing clone quantification. Study-wide findings and caveats: Identical TCR molecules can share a barcode, and this sharing could underestimate highly expanded clone sizes. Whereas clones above 20 RNA copies held under 1% of naive-cell molecules, they held over 97% of effector molecules.

Concerning this clonotype: The target antigen is unknown. This may be a read error, as it is one base from a much larger clone.

CDR3 length: 14 amino acids. Germline V lookup: CDR1 MNHEY, CDR2 SVGAGI. Every naive CD8 library was made from between roughly 19,000 and 1,000,000 sorted cells with 10%, 30% or 50% RNA. In preparing bulk TCR libraries, previously described methods and listed TCR primers were used. TCRdb re-derived calls from the PCR reads in MiXCR, one entry per CDR3 protein. The sample yields about 97,000 distinct CDR3 sequences, 20% to 25% seen once. Sample: naive CD8+ T cells from blood, with Jurkat cell RNA spiked in. The subset is: FACS-sorted CD8+CD4-CCR7+CD45RA+ naive T cells. The chain links TRBV6-5 to TRBJ2-2, with 7 bases identical to TRBD2. The receptor's source is a human donor in good health. Some libraries in this study had Jurkat cell RNA spiked in. The CDR3 sequence is CASSYGEGAGELLF. Here the CDR3 DNA reads TGTGCCAGCAGTTACGGGGAGGGCGCCGGGGAGCTGCTTTTT.